This T cell receptor (beta chain) was profiled in a study of T cell repertoires in MIS-A myocarditis. The length of the CDR3 is 16 residues. V dropped 5 bases and J dropped 7; count of bases not matched to a gene: 11. The germline CDR1 and CDR2 sequences are SGHTA and FQGNSA. Profiled with immunoSEQ multiplex PCR; TCRdb holds only in-frame clones, not every one. The sample records around 7,000 clones, around 73% being singletons. The receptor was derived from a young man with fulminant myocarditis from multisystem inflammatory syndrome in adults (MIS-A) after COVID-19. The chain links TRBV7-2 to TRBJ1-6; 7 bases align to TRBD1. Sequencing was done on a sample of right inferior lung lobe tissue obtained at autopsy. The CDR3 bases are TGTGCCAGCAGCCCAGATTCATCAGGGGGGAATTCACCCCTCCACTTT. This codes for CASSPDSSGGNSPLHF.